Listed below are T cell receptor beta chains from one sample, sequenced in a study of T cell responses to AZD1222 COVID-19 vaccine. Libraries were prepared by immunoSEQ multiplex PCR; TCRdb keeps only in-frame clonotypes and omits some of them. Of 150,000 or so clones in the sample, almost 95% were seen once. The material was peripheral blood, obtained 28 days after the second AZD1222 dose. All receptors come from an adult who received the AZD1222 COVID-19 vaccine. Each CDR3 is given with its conserved first and last residue. The D gene is left open where the match is weak. Size values are once, few and many counts, or a class for expanded clones, and some rows have none.

clone_size: -; d_call: TRBD1; j_call: TRBJ2-5; v_call: TRBV5-4; cdr3_aa: CASSLPRDRGMQETQYF; cdr3_nt: TGTGCCAGCAGCTTGCCCCGGGACAGGGGGATGCAAGAGACCCAGTACTTC
clone_size: -; d_call: -; j_call: TRBJ1-1; v_call: TRBV5-6; cdr3_aa: CASSRTGRTEAFF; cdr3_nt: TGTGCCAGCAGCCGAACAGGGCGGACTGAAGCTTTCTTT
clone_size: -; d_call: TRBD1; j_call: TRBJ1-1; v_call: TRBV10-3; cdr3_aa: CAISDSGGEDTEAFF; cdr3_nt: TGTGCCATCAGTGACTCAGGGGGCGAGGACACTGAAGCTTTCTTT
clone_size: -; d_call: -; j_call: TRBJ1-2; v_call: TRBV4-1; cdr3_aa: CASSQLTGKGLTMARQGTF; cdr3_nt: TGCGCCAGCAGCCAACTTACAGGGAAAGGACTAACTATGGCTAGGCAAGGGACCTTC
clone_size: -; d_call: -; j_call: TRBJ1-1; v_call: TRBV29-1; cdr3_aa: CSVVRAGTLAAFF; cdr3_nt: TGCAGCGTTGTTCGCGCAGGGACTTTAGCTGCTTTCTTT
clone_size: -; d_call: -; j_call: TRBJ2-4; v_call: TRBV9; cdr3_aa: CASSEGAKNIQYF; cdr3_nt: TGTGCCAGCAGCGAAGGGGCCAAAAACATTCAGTACTTC
clone_size: -; d_call: -; j_call: TRBJ1-6; v_call: TRBV6-5; cdr3_aa: CASNPLGGQNSPLHF; cdr3_nt: TGTGCCAGCAACCCTCTGGGGGGGCAGAATTCACCCCTCCACTTT
clone_size: -; d_call: TRBD2; j_call: TRBJ2-5; v_call: TRBV19; cdr3_aa: CASRTSGFAGETQYF; cdr3_nt: TGTGCCAGTAGGACTAGCGGGTTCGCAGGTGAGACCCAGTACTTC
clone_size: -; d_call: TRBD1; j_call: TRBJ1-5; v_call: TRBV4-2; cdr3_aa: CASSRGGDSYQPQHF; cdr3_nt: TGTGCCAGCAGCCGGGGCGGGGACAGTTATCAGCCCCAGCATTTT
clone_size: -; d_call: -; j_call: TRBJ1-1; v_call: TRBV5-4; cdr3_aa: CASSPRGGGMNTEAFF; cdr3_nt: TGTGCCAGCAGCCCCAGGGGAGGGGGGATGAACACTGAAGCTTTCTTT
clone_size: -; d_call: -; j_call: TRBJ1-1; v_call: TRBV7-3; cdr3_aa: CASSRHGGENTEAFF; cdr3_nt: TGTGCCAGCAGCCGACACGGGGGCGAGAACACTGAAGCTTTCTTT
clone_size: few; d_call: -; j_call: TRBJ2-1; v_call: TRBV7-9; cdr3_aa: CASSLGGSYNEQFF; cdr3_nt: TGTGCCAGCAGCTTGGGGGGCTCCTACAATGAGCAGTTCTTC
clone_size: -; d_call: TRBD1; j_call: TRBJ1-2; v_call: TRBV7-9; cdr3_aa: CASSFLGTGDSYYGYTF; cdr3_nt: TGTGCCAGCAGCTTCCTCGGGACAGGGGACTCCTACTATGGCTACACCTTC
clone_size: -; d_call: TRBD2; j_call: TRBJ2-1; v_call: TRBV11-3; cdr3_aa: CASSLTSGYNEQFF; cdr3_nt: TGTGCCAGCAGCTTAACTAGCGGCTACAATGAGCAGTTCTTC
clone_size: -; d_call: TRBD1; j_call: TRBJ1-5; v_call: TRBV6-1; cdr3_aa: CASSVRTGVGNQPQHF; cdr3_nt: TGTGCCAGCAGTGTTAGGACAGGGGTAGGCAATCAGCCCCAGCATTTT
clone_size: -; d_call: -; j_call: TRBJ1-1; v_call: TRBV7-2; cdr3_aa: CASSRDRYGAFF; cdr3_nt: TGTGCCAGCAGCCGGGACCGCTACGGGGCTTTCTTT
clone_size: few; d_call: TRBD1; j_call: TRBJ1-2; v_call: TRBV28; cdr3_aa: CASSLSRDSRNYGYTF; cdr3_nt: TGTGCCAGCAGTTTATCCAGGGACAGCAGAAACTATGGCTACACCTTC
clone_size: few; d_call: -; j_call: TRBJ1-5; v_call: TRBV5-6; cdr3_aa: CASGLRGGSQPQHF; cdr3_nt: TGTGCCAGCGGCCTCCGCGGGGGAAGCCAGCCCCAGCATTTT
clone_size: -; d_call: -; j_call: TRBJ1-6; v_call: TRBV27; cdr3_aa: CASSFGGNSPLHF; cdr3_nt: TGTGCCAGCAGTTTCGGCGGGAATTCACCCCTCCACTTT
clone_size: -; d_call: -; j_call: TRBJ2-2; v_call: TRBV2; cdr3_aa: CASSLGFRNTGELFF; cdr3_nt: TGTGCCAGCAGTCTGGGGTTTCGGAACACCGGGGAGCTGTTTTTT
clone_size: -; d_call: -; j_call: TRBJ1-4; v_call: TRBV2; cdr3_aa: CASSERQLRNEKLFF; cdr3_nt: TGTGCCAGCAGTGAACGACAGTTACGAAATGAAAAACTGTTTTTT
clone_size: -; d_call: TRBD2; j_call: TRBJ2-3; v_call: TRBV6-4; cdr3_aa: CASSASGSSTDTQYF; cdr3_nt: TGTGCCAGCAGCGCTAGCGGGAGTAGCACAGATACGCAGTATTTT
clone_size: -; d_call: -; j_call: TRBJ1-5; v_call: TRBV3-1/TRBV3-2; cdr3_aa: CASSQGAGHLNQPQHF; cdr3_nt: TGTGCCAGCAGCCAAGGAGCGGGACACCTTAATCAGCCCCAGCATTTT
clone_size: -; d_call: TRBD2; j_call: TRBJ2-7; v_call: TRBV7-9; cdr3_aa: CASSFSGRAYEQYF; cdr3_nt: TGTGCCAGCAGCTTTAGCGGGAGGGCCTACGAGCAGTACTTC
clone_size: -; d_call: TRBD1; j_call: TRBJ2-2; v_call: TRBV10-3; cdr3_aa: CAISESGQGAQKAGELFF; cdr3_nt: TGTGCCATCAGTGAGTCCGGACAGGGGGCGCAGAAGGCCGGGGAGCTGTTTTTT
clone_size: -; d_call: -; j_call: TRBJ1-3; v_call: TRBV9; cdr3_aa: CASNTGGNTIYF; cdr3_nt: TGTGCCAGCAATACGGGCGGAAACACCATATATTTT
clone_size: -; d_call: -; j_call: TRBJ2-2; v_call: TRBV18; cdr3_aa: CASSPHGGLNTGELFF; cdr3_nt: TGTGCCAGCTCACCTCACGGGGGCTTGAACACCGGGGAGCTGTTTTTT
clone_size: once; d_call: TRBD1; j_call: TRBJ1-1; v_call: TRBV6-2/TRBV6-3; cdr3_aa: CASSTGGTEAFF; cdr3_nt: TGTGCCAGCAGTACAGGGGGCACTGAAGCTTTCTTT
clone_size: -; d_call: -; j_call: TRBJ1-4; v_call: TRBV19; cdr3_aa: CASSIGVNSQRVFF; cdr3_nt: TGTGCCAGTAGTATCGGGGTCAACAGTCAGAGGGTGTTTTTT
clone_size: -; d_call: -; j_call: TRBJ1-4; v_call: TRBV27; cdr3_aa: CASKNSWEKLFF; cdr3_nt: TGTGCCAGCAAGAACAGCTGGGAAAAACTGTTTTTT
clone_size: -; d_call: TRBD1; j_call: TRBJ1-1; v_call: TRBV15; cdr3_aa: CATSRARGLVEAFF; cdr3_nt: TGTGCCACCAGCAGAGCCAGGGGGCTCGTTGAAGCTTTCTTT
clone_size: -; d_call: -; j_call: TRBJ1-2; v_call: TRBV30; cdr3_aa: CAWSSGNDGYTF; cdr3_nt: TGTGCCTGGAGTTCGGGGAATGATGGCTACACCTTC
clone_size: -; d_call: -; j_call: TRBJ2-5; v_call: TRBV9; cdr3_aa: CASSVSFREEETQYF; cdr3_nt: TGTGCCAGCAGCGTCTCCTTTCGAGAGGAAGAGACCCAGTACTTC
clone_size: -; d_call: -; j_call: TRBJ2-3; v_call: TRBV5-1; cdr3_aa: CASSSLYTDTQYF; cdr3_nt: TGCGCCAGCAGTAGCCTATACACAGATACGCAGTATTTT
clone_size: -; d_call: TRBD1; j_call: TRBJ2-2; v_call: TRBV6-5; cdr3_aa: CASYLGQGNTGELFF; cdr3_nt: TGTGCCAGCTATCTGGGACAGGGTAACACCGGGGAGCTGTTTTTT
clone_size: -; d_call: TRBD1; j_call: TRBJ2-7; v_call: TRBV27; cdr3_aa: CASSLTPTGWVYEQYF; cdr3_nt: TGTGCCAGCAGTTTAACCCCGACAGGGTGGGTTTACGAGCAGTACTTC
clone_size: -; d_call: TRBD1; j_call: TRBJ1-1; v_call: TRBV6-6; cdr3_aa: CASRPRGQAPGAFF; cdr3_nt: TGTGCCAGCAGACCACGAGGACAGGCCCCGGGGGCTTTCTTT
clone_size: -; d_call: TRBD1; j_call: TRBJ1-2; v_call: TRBV12-5; cdr3_aa: CASGRDRVGGYTF; cdr3_nt: TGTGCTAGTGGCCGTGACAGGGTGGGAGGCTACACCTTC
clone_size: -; d_call: TRBD2; j_call: TRBJ2-3; v_call: TRBV5-1; cdr3_aa: CASSLGLAVRPDTQYF; cdr3_nt: TGCGCCAGCAGCCTAGGACTAGCGGTGAGACCAGATACGCAGTATTTT
clone_size: -; d_call: TRBD1; j_call: TRBJ1-5; v_call: TRBV6-5; cdr3_aa: CASRRQGATNQPQHF; cdr3_nt: TGTGCCAGCAGACGACAGGGGGCAACCAATCAGCCCCAGCATTTT
clone_size: -; d_call: TRBD2; j_call: TRBJ2-2; v_call: TRBV3-1/TRBV3-2; cdr3_aa: CASSLRLAEWGELFF; cdr3_nt: TGTGCCAGCAGCCTTAGACTAGCGGAGTGGGGGGAGCTGTTTTTT
clone_size: -; d_call: -; j_call: TRBJ1-2; v_call: TRBV5-4; cdr3_aa: CASSLWARPNYGYTF; cdr3_nt: TGTGCCAGCAGCTTGTGGGCGCGACCGAACTATGGCTACACCTTC
clone_size: -; d_call: TRBD2; j_call: TRBJ2-2; v_call: TRBV13; cdr3_aa: CASKLAGVVFTGELFF; cdr3_nt: TGTGCCAGCAAGTTAGCGGGAGTCGTTTTCACCGGGGAGCTGTTTTTT
clone_size: -; d_call: TRBD2; j_call: TRBJ2-3; v_call: TRBV6-5; cdr3_aa: CASSYWASGTGDTQYF; cdr3_nt: TGTGCCAGCAGTTACTGGGCTAGCGGGACGGGAGATACGCAGTATTTT
clone_size: -; d_call: TRBD2; j_call: TRBJ2-1; v_call: TRBV7-2; cdr3_aa: CASSLGTSFNEQFF; cdr3_nt: TGTGCCAGCAGCTTAGGGACTAGCTTCAATGAGCAGTTCTTC
clone_size: -; d_call: -; j_call: TRBJ1-1; v_call: TRBV5-1; cdr3_aa: CASSLVRGTEAFF; cdr3_nt: TGCGCCAGCAGCTTGGTTAGGGGGACTGAAGCTTTCTTT
clone_size: -; d_call: -; j_call: TRBJ1-1; v_call: TRBV28; cdr3_aa: CASSSPLQEGNTEAFF; cdr3_nt: TGTGCCAGCAGTTCCCCTCTACAGGAGGGGAACACTGAAGCTTTCTTT
clone_size: -; d_call: TRBD1; j_call: TRBJ1-2; v_call: TRBV5-1; cdr3_aa: CASRTGTVDAGYTF; cdr3_nt: TGCGCCAGCAGGACCGGGACAGTAGATGCTGGCTACACCTTC
clone_size: -; d_call: TRBD1; j_call: TRBJ2-1; v_call: TRBV29-1; cdr3_aa: CSARDRNTHNEQFF; cdr3_nt: TGCAGCGCCCGGGACAGAAACACACACAATGAGCAGTTCTTC
clone_size: -; d_call: -; j_call: TRBJ1-1; v_call: TRBV9; cdr3_aa: CASSPTGDIWENTEAFF; cdr3_nt: TGTGCCAGCAGCCCCACAGGTGACATTTGGGAGAACACTGAAGCTTTCTTT
clone_size: -; d_call: -; j_call: TRBJ1-2; v_call: TRBV19; cdr3_aa: CASSRDYYGYTF; cdr3_nt: TGTGCCAGTAGCCGGGACTACTATGGCTACACCTTC
clone_size: -; d_call: -; j_call: TRBJ1-1; v_call: TRBV9; cdr3_aa: CASSSRGMNTEAFF; cdr3_nt: TGTGCCAGCAGCTCCAGGGGAATGAACACTGAAGCTTTCTTT
clone_size: -; d_call: -; j_call: TRBJ2-1; v_call: TRBV3-1/TRBV3-2; cdr3_aa: CASSPTRDGEQFF; cdr3_nt: TGTGCCTCATCTCCTACGCGGGACGGTGAGCAGTTCTTC
clone_size: -; d_call: -; j_call: TRBJ2-7; v_call: TRBV7-9; cdr3_aa: CASSLEVYEQYF; cdr3_nt: TGTGCCAGCAGCTTAGAAGTCTACGAGCAGTACTTC
clone_size: -; d_call: -; j_call: TRBJ2-3; v_call: TRBV13; cdr3_aa: CASSYRGEDTQYF; cdr3_nt: TGTGCCAGCAGCTACCGGGGCGAAGATACGCAGTATTTT
clone_size: few; d_call: -; j_call: TRBJ1-1; v_call: TRBV19; cdr3_aa: CASRETGNTEAFF; cdr3_nt: TGTGCCAGTAGGGAGACGGGGAACACTGAAGCTTTCTTT
clone_size: -; d_call: -; j_call: TRBJ2-1; v_call: TRBV6-2/TRBV6-3; cdr3_aa: CASSYFGRVPYNEQFF; cdr3_nt: TGTGCCAGCAGTTATTTCGGTAGGGTCCCATACAATGAGCAGTTCTTC
clone_size: -; d_call: -; j_call: TRBJ2-7; v_call: TRBV28; cdr3_aa: CASRGPKKDEQYF; cdr3_nt: TGTGCCAGCAGGGGACCAAAGAAGGACGAGCAGTACTTC